One T cell receptor beta chain is described in this entry. Its antigen is not identified. The V end lost 4 bases, the J end lost 2 bases, and 9 bases lay between the germline ends. Germline values: CDR1 SGHNT, CDR2 YYREEE (reference sequence). The CDR3 runs to 14 residues. This entry belongs to a study of cytomegalovirus exposure and HLA in healthy donors. General study points: Judged likely to be a sequencing artifact was a cluster of highly shared sequence variants. The authors listed about 170 TCR beta chains as cytomegalovirus-associated. Later analysis demonstrated an association between a missense DCLRE1C variant and TCR beta V- and J-gene trimming.

This PCR relied on a set of 60 Vbeta primers and 13 Jbeta primers. Sequencing was performed with immunoSEQ multiplex PCR; in TCRdb, only in-frame clones are kept and a portion is missing. The sample includes 90,000 to 110,000 clones, approximately 70% seen only once; the top ten take 8.4%. This chain joins TRBV5-4 and TRBJ2-2, with D unclear. The receptor's source is a man between 40 and 49 years old in good health and CMV-seronegative. Sequencing input: PBMCs. The CDR3 sequence is CASSQSTNTGELFF. CDR3 bases: TGTGCCAGCAGCCAATCTACTAACACCGGGGAGCTGTTTTTT.